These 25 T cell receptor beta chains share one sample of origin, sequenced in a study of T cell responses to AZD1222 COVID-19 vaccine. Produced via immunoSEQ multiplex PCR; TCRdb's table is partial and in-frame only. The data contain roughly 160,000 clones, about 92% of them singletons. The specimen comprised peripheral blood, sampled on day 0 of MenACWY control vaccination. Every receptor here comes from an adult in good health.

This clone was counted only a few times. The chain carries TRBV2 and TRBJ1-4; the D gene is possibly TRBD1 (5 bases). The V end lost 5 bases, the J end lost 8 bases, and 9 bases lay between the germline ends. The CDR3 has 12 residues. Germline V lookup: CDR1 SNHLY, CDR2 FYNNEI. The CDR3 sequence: CASSRQREKLFF. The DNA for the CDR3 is TGTGCCAGCAGTCGACAGCGGGAAAAACTGTTTTTT.

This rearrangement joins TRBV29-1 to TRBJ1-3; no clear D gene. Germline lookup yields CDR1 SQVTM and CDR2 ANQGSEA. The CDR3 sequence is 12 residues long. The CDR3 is CSVQYSGNTIYF. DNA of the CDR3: TGCAGTGTACAGTACTCTGGAAACACCATATATTTT.

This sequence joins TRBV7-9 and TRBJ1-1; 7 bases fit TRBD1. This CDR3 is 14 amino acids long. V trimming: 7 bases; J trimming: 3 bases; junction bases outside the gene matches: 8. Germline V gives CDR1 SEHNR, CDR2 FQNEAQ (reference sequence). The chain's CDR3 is CASIFTGVDTEAFF. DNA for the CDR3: TGTGCCAGCATTTTTACAGGGGTAGACACTGAAGCTTTCTTT.

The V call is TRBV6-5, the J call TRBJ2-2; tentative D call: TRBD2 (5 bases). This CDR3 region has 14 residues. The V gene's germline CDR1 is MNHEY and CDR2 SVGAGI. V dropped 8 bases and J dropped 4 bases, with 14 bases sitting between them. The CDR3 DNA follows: TGTGCCAGCGCCCCAACTAGGGCCACCGGGGAGCTGTTTTTT. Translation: CASAPTRATGELFF.

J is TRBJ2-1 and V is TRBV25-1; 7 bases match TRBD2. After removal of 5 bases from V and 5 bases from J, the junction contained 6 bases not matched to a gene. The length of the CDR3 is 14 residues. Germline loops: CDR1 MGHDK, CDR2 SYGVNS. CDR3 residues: CASSLGLGNNEQFF. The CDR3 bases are TGTGCCAGCAGTCTCGGACTAGGAAACAATGAGCAGTTCTTC.

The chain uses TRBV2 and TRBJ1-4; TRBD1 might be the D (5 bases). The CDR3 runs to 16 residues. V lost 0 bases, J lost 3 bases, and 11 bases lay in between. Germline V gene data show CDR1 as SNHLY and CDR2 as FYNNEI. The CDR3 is CASSEALAGANEKLFF. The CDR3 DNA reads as TGTGCCAGCAGTGAAGCGCTTGCGGGGGCTAATGAAAAACTGTTTTTT.

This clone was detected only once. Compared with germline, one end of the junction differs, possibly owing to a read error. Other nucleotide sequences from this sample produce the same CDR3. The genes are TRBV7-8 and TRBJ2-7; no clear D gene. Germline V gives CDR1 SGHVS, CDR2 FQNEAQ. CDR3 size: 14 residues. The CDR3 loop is CASSSPPFPYEQYF. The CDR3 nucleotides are TGTGCCAGCAGCTCTCCGCCCTTCCCCTACGAGCAGTACTTT.

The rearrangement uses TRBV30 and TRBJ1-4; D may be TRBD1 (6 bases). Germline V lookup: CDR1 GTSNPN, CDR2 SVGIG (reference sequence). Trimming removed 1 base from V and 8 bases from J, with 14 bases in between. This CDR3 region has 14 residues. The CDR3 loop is CAWSGEGGEEKLFF. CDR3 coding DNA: TGTGCCTGGAGTGGGGAGGGGGGCGAAGAAAAACTGTTTTTT.

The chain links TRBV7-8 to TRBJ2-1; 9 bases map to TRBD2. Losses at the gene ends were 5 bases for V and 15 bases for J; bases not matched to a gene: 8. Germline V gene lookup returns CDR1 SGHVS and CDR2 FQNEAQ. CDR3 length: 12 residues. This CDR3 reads CASSTVAGALFF. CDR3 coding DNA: TGTGCCAGCAGCACTGTAGCGGGAGCCCTGTTCTTC.

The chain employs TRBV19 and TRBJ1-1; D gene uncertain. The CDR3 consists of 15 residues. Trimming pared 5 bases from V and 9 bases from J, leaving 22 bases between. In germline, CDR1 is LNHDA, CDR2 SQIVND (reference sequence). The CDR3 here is CASSFLPPGSLQAFF. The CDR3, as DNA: TGTGCCAGTAGTTTCCTCCCCCCGGGTTCTCTCCAAGCTTTCTTT. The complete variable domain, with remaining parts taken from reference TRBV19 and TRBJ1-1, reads DGGITQSPKYLFRKEGQNVTLSCEQNLNHDAMYWYRQDPGQGLRLIYYSQIVNDFQKGDIAEGYSVSREKKESFPLTVTSAQKNPTAFYLCASSFLPPGSLQAFFGQGTRLTVV.

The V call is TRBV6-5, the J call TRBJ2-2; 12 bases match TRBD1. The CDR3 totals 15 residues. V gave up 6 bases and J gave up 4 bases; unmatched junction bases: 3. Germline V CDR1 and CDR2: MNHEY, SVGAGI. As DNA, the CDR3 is TGTGCCAGCAGGGGGACAGGGGGCGTCACCGGGGAGCTGTTTTTT. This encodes CASRGTGGVTGELFF.

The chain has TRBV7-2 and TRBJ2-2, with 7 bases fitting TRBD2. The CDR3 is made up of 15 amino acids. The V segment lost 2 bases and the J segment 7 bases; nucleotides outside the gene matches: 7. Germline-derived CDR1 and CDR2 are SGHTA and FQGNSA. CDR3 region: CASSLMSGTGGELFF. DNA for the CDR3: TGTGCCAGCAGCTTAATGAGCGGGACGGGCGGGGAGCTGTTTTTT.

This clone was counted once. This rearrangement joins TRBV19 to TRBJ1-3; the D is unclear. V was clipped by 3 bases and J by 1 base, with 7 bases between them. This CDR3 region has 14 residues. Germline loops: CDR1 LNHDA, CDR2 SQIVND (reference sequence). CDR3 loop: CASSISASGNTIYF. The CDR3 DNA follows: TGTGCCAGTAGTATCTCCGCTTCTGGAAACACCATATATTTT.

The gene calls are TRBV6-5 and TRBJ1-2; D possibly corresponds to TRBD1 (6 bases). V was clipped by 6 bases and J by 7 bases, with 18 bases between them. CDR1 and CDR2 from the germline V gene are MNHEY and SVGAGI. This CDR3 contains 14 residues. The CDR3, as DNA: TGTGCCAGCAGCCCGACCCAGGGGTTTGGTGGCTACACCTTC. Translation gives CASSPTQGFGGYTF.

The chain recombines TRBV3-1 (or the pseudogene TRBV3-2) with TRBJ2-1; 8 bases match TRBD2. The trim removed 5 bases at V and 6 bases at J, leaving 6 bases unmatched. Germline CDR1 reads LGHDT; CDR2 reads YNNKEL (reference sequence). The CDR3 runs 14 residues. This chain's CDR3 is CASSDGRAFNEQFF. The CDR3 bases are TGTGCCAGCAGCGACGGGAGGGCCTTCAATGAGCAGTTCTTC.

CDR3 in DNA: TGTGCCAGCTCACTCGCTACAGGGTTTGGGAACGAGCAGTACTTC. Its protein product is CASSLATGFGNEQYF. The V and J genes are TRBV18 and TRBJ2-7; the D gene is possibly TRBD1 (6 bases). There are 15 residues in the CDR3. Germline V gives CDR1 KGHSH, CDR2 LQKENI. Between the trimmed V and J ends, which lost 4 bases and 5 bases, there was a span of 18 bases.

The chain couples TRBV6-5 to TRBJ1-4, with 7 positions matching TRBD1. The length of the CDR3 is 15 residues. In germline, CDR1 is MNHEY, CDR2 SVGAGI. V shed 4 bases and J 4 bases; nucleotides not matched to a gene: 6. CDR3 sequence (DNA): TGTGCCAGCAGTTTTGGACAGGCGAATAATGAAAAACTGTTTTTT. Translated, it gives CASSFGQANNEKLFF.

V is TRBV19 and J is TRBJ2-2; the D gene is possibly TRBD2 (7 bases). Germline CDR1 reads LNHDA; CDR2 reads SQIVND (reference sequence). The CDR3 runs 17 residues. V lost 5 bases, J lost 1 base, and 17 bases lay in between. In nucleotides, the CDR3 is TGTGCCAGTAGTCTCCTGAGGGGGAGGGGGAACACCGGGGAGCTGTTTTTT. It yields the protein CASSLLRGRGNTGELFF.

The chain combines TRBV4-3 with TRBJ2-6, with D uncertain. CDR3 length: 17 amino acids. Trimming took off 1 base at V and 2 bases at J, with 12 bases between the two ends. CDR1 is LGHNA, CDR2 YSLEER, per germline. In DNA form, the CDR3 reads TGCGCCAGCAGCCAAGCAGTGGCATTTCCTGGGGCCAACGTCCTGACTTTC. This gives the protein CASSQAVAFPGANVLTF.

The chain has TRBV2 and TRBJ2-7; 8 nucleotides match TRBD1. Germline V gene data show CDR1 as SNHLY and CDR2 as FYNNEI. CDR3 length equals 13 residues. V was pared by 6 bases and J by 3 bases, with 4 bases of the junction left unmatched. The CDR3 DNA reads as TGTGCCAGCAGGAACGGACAGGGCTACGAGCAGTACTTC. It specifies CASRNGQGYEQYF.

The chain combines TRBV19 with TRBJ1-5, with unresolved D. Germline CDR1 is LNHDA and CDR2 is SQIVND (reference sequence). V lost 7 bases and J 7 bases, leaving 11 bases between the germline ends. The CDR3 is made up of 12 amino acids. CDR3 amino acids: CASTLFGQPQHF. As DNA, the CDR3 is TGTGCCAGTACCCTCTTTGGGCAGCCCCAGCATTTT.

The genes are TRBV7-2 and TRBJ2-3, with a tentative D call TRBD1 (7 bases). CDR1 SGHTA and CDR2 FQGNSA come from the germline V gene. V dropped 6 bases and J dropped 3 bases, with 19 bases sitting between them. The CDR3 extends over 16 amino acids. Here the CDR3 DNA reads TGTGCCAGCAGGGACAGGCGAGGGGGGAGTACAGATACGCAGTATTTT. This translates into CASRDRRGGSTDTQYF.

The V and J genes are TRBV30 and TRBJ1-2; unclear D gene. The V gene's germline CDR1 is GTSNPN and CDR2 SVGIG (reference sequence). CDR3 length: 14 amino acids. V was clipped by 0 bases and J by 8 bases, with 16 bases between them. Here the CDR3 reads CAWSVGGRIDGYTF. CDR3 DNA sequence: TGTGCCTGGAGTGTGGGAGGGAGGATTGACGGCTACACCTTC. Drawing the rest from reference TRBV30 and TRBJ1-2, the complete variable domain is SQTIHQWPATLVQPVGSPLSLECTVEGTSNPNLYWYRQAAGRGLQLLFYSVGIGQISSEVPQNLSASRPQDRQFILSSKKLLLSDSGFYLCAWSVGGRIDGYTFGSGTRLTVV.

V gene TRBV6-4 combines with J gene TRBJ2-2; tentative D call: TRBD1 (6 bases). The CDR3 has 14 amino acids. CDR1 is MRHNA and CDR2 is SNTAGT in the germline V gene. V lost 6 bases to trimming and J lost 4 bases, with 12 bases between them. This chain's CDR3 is CASRAGVATGELFF. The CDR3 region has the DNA TGTGCCAGCAGAGCAGGGGTGGCCACCGGGGAGCTGTTTTTT.

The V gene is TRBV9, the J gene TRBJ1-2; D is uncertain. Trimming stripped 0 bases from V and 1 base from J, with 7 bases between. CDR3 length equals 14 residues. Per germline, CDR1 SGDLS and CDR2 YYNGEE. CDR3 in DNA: TGTGCCAGCAGCGTAGGCCTGGGTAACTATGGCTACACCTTC. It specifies CASSVGLGNYGYTF.